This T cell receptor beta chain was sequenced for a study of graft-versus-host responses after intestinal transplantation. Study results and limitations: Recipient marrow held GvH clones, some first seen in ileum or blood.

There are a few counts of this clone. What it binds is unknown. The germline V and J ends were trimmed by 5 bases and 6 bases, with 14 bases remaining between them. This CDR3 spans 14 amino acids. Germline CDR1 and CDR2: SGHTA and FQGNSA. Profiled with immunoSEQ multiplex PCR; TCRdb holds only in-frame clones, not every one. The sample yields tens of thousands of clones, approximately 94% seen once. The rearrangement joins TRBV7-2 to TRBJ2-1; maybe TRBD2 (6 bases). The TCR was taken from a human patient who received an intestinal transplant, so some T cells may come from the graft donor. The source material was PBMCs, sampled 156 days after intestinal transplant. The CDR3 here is CASSVASDRNEQFF. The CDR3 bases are TGTGCCAGCAGCGTGGCTAGCGACCGCAATGAGCAGTTCTTC. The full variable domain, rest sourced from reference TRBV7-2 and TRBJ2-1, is GAGVSQSPSNKVTEKGKDVELRCDPISGHTALYWYRQSLGQGLEFLIYFQGNSAPDKSGLPSDRFSAERTGGSVSTLTIQRTQQEDSAVYLCASSVASDRNEQFFGPGTRLTVL.